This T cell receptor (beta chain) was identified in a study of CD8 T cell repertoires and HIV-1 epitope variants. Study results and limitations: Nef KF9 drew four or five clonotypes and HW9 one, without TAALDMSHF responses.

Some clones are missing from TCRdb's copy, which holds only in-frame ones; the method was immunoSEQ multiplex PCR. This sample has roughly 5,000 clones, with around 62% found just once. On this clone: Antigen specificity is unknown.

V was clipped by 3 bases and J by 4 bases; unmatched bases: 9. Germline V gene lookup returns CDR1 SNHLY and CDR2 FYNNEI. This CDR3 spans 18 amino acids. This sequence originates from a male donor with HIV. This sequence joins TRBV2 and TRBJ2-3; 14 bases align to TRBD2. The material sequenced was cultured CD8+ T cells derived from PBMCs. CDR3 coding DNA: TGTGCCAGCAGTGATGGGACTAGCGGGGGTGAACCAGCAGATACGCAGTATTTT. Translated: CASSDGTSGGEPADTQYF.